One sample yielded the 30 T cell receptor beta chains listed below, sequenced in a study of T cells in Graves' hyperthyroidism and ophthalmopathy. RNA transcripts gave rise to amplified TCR beta CDR3 regions. HTBI primers were employed in a first-round RT-PCR of the TCR CDR3. TCRdb used MiXCR to reprocess the multiplex PCR reads, holding one entry per CDR3 protein. This sample has a few hundred thousand distinct CDR3 sequences, with around 16% found just once. Material: blood. The source of these receptors is a woman between 18 and 29 years old with Graves' hyperthyroidism.

This sequence joins TRBV5-1 and TRBJ2-2; no definite D call. Germline assignment: CDR1 SGHRS and CDR2 YFSETQ. Trimming stripped 3 bases from V and 1 base from J, with 10 bases between. The CDR3 runs 15 residues. The CDR3 reads CASSSRTRNTGELFF. The CDR3 nucleotides are TGCGCCAGCAGCTCCCGGACCCGGAACACCGGGGAGCTGTTTTTT.

The rearrangement uses TRBV29-1 and TRBJ2-7; the match to TRBD1 covers 11 bases. The CDR3 is 13 residues long. The germline V gene has CDR1 SQVTM and CDR2 ANQGSEA. The trim removed 6 bases at V and 6 bases at J, leaving 7 bases unmatched. The CDR3 bases are TGCAGCGTCTCCGAGGGGACAGGGGGCGAGCAGTACTTC. Translating it yields CSVSEGTGGEQYF.

This clonotype was counted at least ten times. Relative to the germline gene, one junction end is altered; a read error may explain this. The chain recombines TRBV20-1 with TRBJ2-1; 9 bases line up with TRBD2. Germline CDR1 reads DFQATT; CDR2 reads SNEGSKA (reference sequence). CDR3 length: 14 amino acids. The CDR3 spells CSPGRAGGYSEQFF. CDR3 in DNA: TGCAGTCCTGGGCGAGCGGGGGGTTACAGTGAGCAGTTCTTC.

This clonotype was seen a few times. The V call is TRBV7-9, the J call TRBJ2-1, with 11 bases identical to TRBD1. V trimming: 5 bases; J trimming: 2 bases; junction bases outside the gene matches: 14. Looked up from germline, CDR1 is SEHNR and CDR2 is FQNEAQ (reference sequence). The CDR3 runs 19 residues. The CDR3 here is CASSPPGQGGLRPYNEQFF. In DNA form, the CDR3 reads TGTGCCAGCAGCCCGCCGGGACAGGGGGGTTTAAGGCCCTACAATGAGCAGTTCTTC.

A few counts support this clonotype. J is TRBJ2-1 and V is TRBV29-1; D ambiguous. V was cut by 3 bases and J by 3 bases, with 6 bases left in between. This CDR3 spans 12 amino acids. CDR1 is SQVTM and CDR2 is ANQGSEA in the germline V gene. CDR3 sequence (DNA): TGCAGCGTTGACGCCGGCTACAATGAGCAGTTCTTC. Amino acids: CSVDAGYNEQFF.

This chain links TRBV11-3 with TRBJ2-1, with 9 bases that match TRBD2. Trimming took 4 bases from V and 8 from J; bases not matched to a gene: 12. The CDR3 loop spans 16 amino acids. From germline, CDR1 is SGHNT and CDR2 YENEEA. Written as DNA, the CDR3 is TGTGCCAGCAGCTCAACCCTTAGCGGGAGACGGGATGAGCAGTTCTTC. Residues: CASSSTLSGRRDEQFF.

The chain is built from TRBV19 and TRBJ1-1, with D hard to call. Germline-derived CDR1 and CDR2 are LNHDA and SQIVND (reference sequence). Trimming shortened V by 0 bases and J by 6 bases, and 11 bases separated the two germline ends. This CDR3 is 14 amino acids long. This CDR3 reads CASSIDQGRPEAFF. The CDR3 region has the DNA TGTGCCAGTAGTATAGATCAAGGGCGGCCTGAAGCTTTCTTT.

CDR3 region: CASSVGTGGTGTDTQYF. CDR3 DNA: TGTGCCAGCAGCGTAGGGACAGGGGGAACAGGCACAGATACGCAGTATTTT. The chain is built from TRBV9 and TRBJ2-3; 10 bases align to TRBD1. Germline V gene lookup returns CDR1 SGDLS and CDR2 YYNGEE. CDR3 length: 17 amino acids. The V gene end was trimmed by 0 bases and the J gene end by 1 base; junction bases not matched to a gene: 5.

The sample holds many counts of this clonotype. This chain links TRBV7-9 with TRBJ1-1; 9 bases agree with TRBD1. The length of the CDR3 is 12 residues. Germline values: CDR1 SEHNR, CDR2 FQNEAQ (reference sequence). The V gene end was trimmed by 5 bases and the J gene end by 9 bases; junction bases not matched to a gene: 4. CDR3 in amino acids: CASSADRGKAFF. Here the CDR3 DNA reads TGTGCCAGCAGCGCCGACAGGGGGAAAGCTTTCTTT.

Ten or more counts support this clonotype. The gene calls are TRBV7-9 and TRBJ1-1; possible D gene TRBD1, 5 bases. V lost 2 bases to trimming and J lost 3 bases, with 13 bases between them. This CDR3 spans 15 amino acids. Germline V gives CDR1 SEHNR, CDR2 FQNEAQ (reference sequence). The CDR3 region is CASSLRTLTDTEAFF. Here the CDR3 DNA reads TGTGCCAGCAGCTTACGGACATTGACGGACACTGAAGCTTTCTTT.

The genes are TRBV20-1 and TRBJ2-7; a possible D gene is TRBD1 (6 bases). This CDR3 comprises 13 residues. Trimming pared 6 bases from V and 0 bases from J, leaving 12 bases between. Germline loops: CDR1 DFQATT, CDR2 SNEGSKA (reference sequence). In DNA, the CDR3 is TGCAGTGCGCACAGGGCCCTCTCCTACGAGCAGTACTTC. Residues: CSAHRALSYEQYF.

This sequence joins TRBV2 and TRBJ2-5; 8 nucleotides align to TRBD1. The V and J ends lost 8 bases and 3 bases, in that order; junction bases with no gene match: 8. The CDR3 has 14 residues. The germline V gene has CDR1 SNHLY and CDR2 FYNNEI. CDR3 in DNA: TGTGCCAGCGGGGTAGGGACAGGCAAAGAGACCCAGTACTTC. It is translated as CASGVGTGKETQYF.

This clonotype was seen a handful of times. V gene TRBV14 combines with J gene TRBJ2-7; a weak D match, TRBD2 (6 bases). The germline V and J ends were trimmed by 3 bases and 1 base, with 13 bases remaining between them. Germline V gene data show CDR1 as SGHDN and CDR2 as FVKESK. CDR3 length: 15 residues. CDR3 DNA: TGTGCCAGCAGCCAGGACGGGGGACTTTCCTACGAGCAGTACTTC. It yields the protein CASSQDGGLSYEQYF.

This clonotype was seen repeatedly, ten times or more. The chain recombines TRBV12-3 or TRBV12-4 with TRBJ1-1; 9 nucleotides align to TRBD1. J gave up 10 bases and V 5 bases, and 11 bases lay outside the gene matches. The CDR3 totals 14 residues. In nucleotides, the CDR3 is TGTGCCAGCAGTCCGGGACAGGGTGTTCATAGAGCTTTCTTT. Amino acids: CASSPGQGVHRAFF.

This clonotype was observed at least ten times. The CDR3, as DNA: TGTGCCAGCAGCTTAGTAGGGTTCGGGAGGACAGATACGCAGTATTTT. Encoded protein: CASSLVGFGRTDTQYF. This chain uses TRBV7-6 with TRBJ2-3; 7 bases fit TRBD2. Germline-derived CDR1 and CDR2 are SGHVS and FNYEAQ. CDR3 length: 16 amino acids. J was trimmed by 3 bases and V by 1 base; bases with no gene match: 7.

This clonotype was seen repeatedly, ten times or more. The J gene is TRBJ1-4, the V gene TRBV2; 7 nucleotides match TRBD1. CDR1 and CDR2 from the germline V gene are SNHLY and FYNNEI. This CDR3 comprises 14 residues. V gave up 6 bases and J gave up 4 bases; unmatched junction bases: 5. The chain's CDR3 is CASRAGGLNEKLFF. The DNA of the CDR3 is TGTGCCAGCAGGGCAGGGGGACTTAATGAAAAACTGTTTTTT.

Only a few counts were recorded for this clonotype. J is TRBJ2-7 and V is TRBV28, with 10 bases aligning to TRBD2. Germline V lookup: CDR1 MDHEN, CDR2 SYDVKM. There are 14 residues in the CDR3. Germline trimming cut 3 bases from V and 5 bases from J; bases unmatched to any gene: 4. As DNA, the CDR3 is TGTGCCAGCAGTTTCCTAGCGGGAGTCAACGAGCAGTACTTC. This gives the protein CASSFLAGVNEQYF.

This clonotype has at least ten counts. V usage is TRBV2 and J usage is TRBJ1-1; D perhaps matches TRBD1 (6 bases). From germline, CDR1 is SNHLY and CDR2 FYNNEI. The CDR3 contains 14 residues. The germline V and J ends were trimmed by 5 bases and 1 base, with 11 bases remaining between them. CDR3 sequence: CASSRTVGNTEAFF. The CDR3 DNA sequence: TGTGCCAGCAGTCGGACAGTTGGGAACACTGAAGCTTTCTTT.

This clonotype was counted ten times or more. The chain recombines TRBV3-1 with TRBJ1-6, with 11 bases matching TRBD1. The J segment lost 9 bases and the V segment lost 5 bases, leaving 3 bases of the junction unmatched. Germline CDR1 LGHDT, CDR2 YNNKEL (reference sequence). This CDR3 region has 14 residues. This CDR3 is CASSADRGPSPLHF. The CDR3 nucleotides read TGTGCCAGCAGCGCGGACAGGGGGCCTTCACCCCTCCACTTT. The whole variable domain, filled in from reference TRBV3-1 and TRBJ1-6, reads DTAVSQTPKYLVTQMGNDKSIKCEQNLGHDTMYWYKQDSKKFLKIMFSYNNKELIINETVPNRFSPKSPDKAHLNLHINSLELGDSAVYFCASSADRGPSPLHFGNGTRLTVT.

This clonotype has ten or more counts. The genes are TRBV12-3 or TRBV12-4 and TRBJ1-5; 8 bases line up with TRBD1. The CDR3 is made up of 15 amino acids. Losses at the gene ends were 6 bases for V and 0 bases for J; bases not matched to a gene: 4. CDR3 in DNA: TGTGCCAGCAGGAATACAGGGGGTAGCAATCAGCCCCAGCATTTT. This gives the protein CASRNTGGSNQPQHF.

The sample holds a few counts of this clonotype. The genes are TRBV19 and TRBJ2-2; TRBD1 agrees at 9 bases. The V gene end was trimmed by 5 bases and the J gene end by 3 bases; junction bases not matched to a gene: 4. CDR1 is LNHDA, CDR2 SQIVND, per germline (reference sequence). This CDR3 is 15 amino acids long. CDR3 in amino acids: CASSLQGADTGELFF. CDR3 sequence (DNA): TGTGCCAGTAGTCTACAGGGGGCGGACACCGGGGAGCTGTTTTTT.

The table lists this clonotype with many counts. J is TRBJ1-1 and V is TRBV10-2; perhaps TRBD1 as D (6 bases). This CDR3 region has 17 residues. V was shortened by 0 bases and J by 4 bases, with 18 bases between the two germline ends. Germline lookup yields CDR1 WSHSY and CDR2 SAAADI. The CDR3: CASSESLWQGGGTEAFF. For the CDR3, the DNA is TGCGCCAGCAGTGAGTCGCTTTGGCAGGGAGGGGGCACTGAAGCTTTCTTT.

This chain connects TRBV6-2 or TRBV6-3 to TRBJ2-3; 12 bases agree with TRBD2. Losses at the gene ends were 6 bases for V and 7 bases for J; bases not matched to a gene: 11. Per germline, CDR1 MNHEY and CDR2 SVGEGT. The CDR3 sequence is 16 residues long. DNA of the CDR3: TGTGCCAGCAGGAAGGGGACTAGCGGGTTTATAAATACGCAGTATTTT. Encoded protein: CASRKGTSGFINTQYF.

This clonotype has a count of ten or more. The genes are TRBV6-6 and TRBJ1-5, with D unresolved. CDR1 is MNHNY and CDR2 is SVGAGI in the germline V gene (reference sequence). Trimming shortened V by 2 bases and J by 4 bases, and 9 bases separated the two germline ends. The CDR3 length is 14 residues. This CDR3 reads CASSYGTENQPQHF. Written as DNA, the CDR3 is TGTGCCAGCAGTTACGGCACAGAGAATCAGCCCCAGCATTTT.

J is TRBJ1-2 and V is TRBV20-1; 8 bases align to TRBD1. CDR1 DFQATT and CDR2 SNEGSKA come from the germline V gene (reference sequence). The CDR3 totals 13 residues. V was clipped by 7 bases and J by 8 bases; unmatched bases: 12. Here the CDR3 DNA reads TGCAGTGGCTCGGACAGGGCAGAACGGGGCTACACCTTC. Its translation is CSGSDRAERGYTF.

In its sample, this clonotype was seen many times. The chain recombines TRBV29-1 with TRBJ1-5; D is ambiguous. Germline CDR1 reads SQVTM; CDR2 reads ANQGSEA. V was trimmed by 4 bases and J by 3 bases, leaving 10 bases between them. This CDR3 region has 13 residues. Here the CDR3 DNA reads TGCAGCGTTGGAGGGCAGTTCAATCAGCCCCAGCATTTT. This gives the protein CSVGGQFNQPQHF.

This clonotype was seen ten or more times. CDR3 in amino acids: CASSLTHYYNEQFF. As DNA, the CDR3 is TGTGCCAGCAGCTTAACACATTACTACAATGAGCAGTTCTTC. The chain combines TRBV7-8 with TRBJ2-1; no firm D call. The CDR3 is made up of 14 amino acids. V dropped 2 bases and J dropped 3 bases, with 8 bases sitting between them. The germline V gene has CDR1 SGHVS and CDR2 FQNEAQ. The variable domain in full, completed from reference TRBV7-8 and TRBJ2-1, reads GAGVSQSPRYKVAKRGQDVALRCDPISGHVSLFWYQQALGQGPEFLTYFQNEAQLDKSGLPSDRFFAERPEGSVSTLKIQRTQQEDSAVYLCASSLTHYYNEQFFGPGTRLTVL.

This clonotype was seen at least ten times. This chain joins TRBV20-1 and TRBJ1-5, with D maybe TRBD1 (6 bases). Per germline, CDR1 DFQATT and CDR2 SNEGSKA (reference sequence). The CDR3 length is 13 residues. Trimming removed 6 bases from V and 2 bases from J, with 11 bases in between. CDR3 sequence reads: CSASTGRNQPQHF. The CDR3 DNA sequence: TGCAGTGCCTCGACAGGTCGCAATCAGCCCCAGCATTTT.

This clonotype was detected only a few times. This sequence joins TRBV10-3 and TRBJ2-3, with a possible D match to TRBD1 (6 bases). CDR3 size: 14 residues. Between the trimmed V and J ends, which lost 9 bases and 2 bases, there was a span of 15 bases. CDR1 is ENHRY, CDR2 SYGVKD, per germline. Here the CDR3 DNA reads TGTGCCATAACGACAGGTGATTACACAGATACGCAGTATTTT. Translating it yields CAITTGDYTDTQYF.

This clonotype was seen at least ten times. V gene TRBV7-2 combines with J gene TRBJ2-3; weak D call: TRBD2 (6 bases). V was clipped by 1 base and J by 0 bases, with 23 bases between them. The CDR3 has 20 amino acids. Looked up from germline, CDR1 is SGHTA and CDR2 is FQGNSA. CDR3 amino acids: CASSLVLARTTRGSTDTQYF. CDR3 nucleotide sequence: TGTGCCAGCAGCTTAGTTTTAGCCAGGACAACCCGGGGGAGCACAGATACGCAGTATTTT.